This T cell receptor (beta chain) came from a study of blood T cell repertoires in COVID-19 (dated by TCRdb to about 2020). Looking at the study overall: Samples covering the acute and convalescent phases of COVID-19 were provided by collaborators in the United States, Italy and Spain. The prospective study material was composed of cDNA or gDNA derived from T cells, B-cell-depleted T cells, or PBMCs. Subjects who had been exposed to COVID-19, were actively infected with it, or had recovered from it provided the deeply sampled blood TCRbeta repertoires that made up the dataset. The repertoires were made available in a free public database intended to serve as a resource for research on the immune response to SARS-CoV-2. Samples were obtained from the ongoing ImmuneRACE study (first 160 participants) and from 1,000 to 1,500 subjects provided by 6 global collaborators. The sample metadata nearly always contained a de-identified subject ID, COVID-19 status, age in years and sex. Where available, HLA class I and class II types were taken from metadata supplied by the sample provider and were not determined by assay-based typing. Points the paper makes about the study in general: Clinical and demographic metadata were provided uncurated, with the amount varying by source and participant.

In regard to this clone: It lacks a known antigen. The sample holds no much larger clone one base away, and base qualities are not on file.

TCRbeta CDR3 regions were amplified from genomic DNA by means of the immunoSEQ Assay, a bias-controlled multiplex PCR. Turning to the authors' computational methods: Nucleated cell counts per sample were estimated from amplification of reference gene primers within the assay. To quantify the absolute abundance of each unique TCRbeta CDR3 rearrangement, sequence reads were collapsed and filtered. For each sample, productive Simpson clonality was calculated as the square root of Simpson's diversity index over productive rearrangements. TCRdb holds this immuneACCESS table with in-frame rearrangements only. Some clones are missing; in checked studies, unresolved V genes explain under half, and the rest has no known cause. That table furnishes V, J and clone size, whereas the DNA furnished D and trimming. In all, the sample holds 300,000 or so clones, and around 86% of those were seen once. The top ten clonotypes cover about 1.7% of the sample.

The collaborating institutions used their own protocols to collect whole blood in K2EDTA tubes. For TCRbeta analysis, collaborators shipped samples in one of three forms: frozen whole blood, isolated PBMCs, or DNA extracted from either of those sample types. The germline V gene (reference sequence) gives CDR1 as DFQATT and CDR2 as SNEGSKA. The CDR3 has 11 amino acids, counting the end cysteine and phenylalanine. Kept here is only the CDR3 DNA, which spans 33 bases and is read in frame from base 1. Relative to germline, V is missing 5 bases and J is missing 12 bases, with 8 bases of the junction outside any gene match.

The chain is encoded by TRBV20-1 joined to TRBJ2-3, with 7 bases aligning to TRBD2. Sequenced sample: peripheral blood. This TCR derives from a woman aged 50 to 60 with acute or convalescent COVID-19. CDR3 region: CSAYWGGPQYF. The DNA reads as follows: TGCAGTGCTTACTGGGGGGGTCCCCAGTATTTT.